This T cell receptor (beta chain) emerged from a study of CD8+CD57+ T cells in acquired aplastic anemia. In the study overall: Mean yield of DNA from sorted CD4+ and CD8+ cells was roughly 3.1 ug.

V was trimmed by 5 bases and J by 12 bases, leaving 10 bases between them. The CDR3 is 10 amino acids. Germline V gene sequence: CDR1 SGHTA, CDR2 FQGTGA. Worth noting for this clonotype: Its antigen is undetermined.

Researchers used genomic DNA as the template to profile TCR beta VDJ and CDR3. TCRdb recomputed calls from the reads with MiXCR, one row per CDR3 protein. The sample has under 200,000 distinct CDR3 sequences; 40% to 60% are singletons. Study-wide results and limits: A significant difference in CD8+ Simpson's diversity between patients and controls was not found. The number of CD8+ CDR3 sequences shared by patients and controls was approximately 31.

Individuals selected for sequencing had exhibited CD8+CD57+ cell expansion on flow cytometry. Sequenced input: sorted CD4+, CD8+, or CD8+CD57+ T cells (not recorded which) from PBMCs. The source of this sequence is a human donor with aplastic anemia. The J gene is TRBJ1-2, the V gene TRBV7-3, with D uncertain. CDR3 DNA sequence: TGTGCCAGCAGCCACTCCCCCCACACCTTC. Its protein product is CASSHSPHTF.